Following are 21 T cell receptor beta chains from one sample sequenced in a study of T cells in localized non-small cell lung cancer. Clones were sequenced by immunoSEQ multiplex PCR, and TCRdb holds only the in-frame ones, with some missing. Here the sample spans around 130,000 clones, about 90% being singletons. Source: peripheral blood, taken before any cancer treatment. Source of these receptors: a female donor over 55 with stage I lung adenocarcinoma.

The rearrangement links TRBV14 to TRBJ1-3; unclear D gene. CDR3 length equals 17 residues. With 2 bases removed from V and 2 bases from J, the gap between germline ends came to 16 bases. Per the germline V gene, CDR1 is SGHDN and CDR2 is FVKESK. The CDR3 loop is CASSQFGTAIAGNTIYF. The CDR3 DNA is TGTGCCAGCAGCCAATTCGGTACTGCCATCGCTGGAAACACCATATATTTT.

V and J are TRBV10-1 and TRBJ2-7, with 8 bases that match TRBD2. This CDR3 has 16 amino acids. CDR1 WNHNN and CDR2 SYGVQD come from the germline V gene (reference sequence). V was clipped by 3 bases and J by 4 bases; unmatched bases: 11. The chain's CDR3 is CASSDPVESGSYEQYF. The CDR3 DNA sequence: TGCGCCAGCAGTGACCCCGTCGAGAGCGGGAGTTACGAGCAGTACTTC.

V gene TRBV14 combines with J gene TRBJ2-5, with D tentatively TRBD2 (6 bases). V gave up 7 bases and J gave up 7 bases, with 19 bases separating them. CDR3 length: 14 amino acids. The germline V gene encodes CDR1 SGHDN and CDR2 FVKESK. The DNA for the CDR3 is TGTGCCAGCACCGCCGGGACTCACGGGCGGACCCAGTACTTC. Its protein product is CASTAGTHGRTQYF. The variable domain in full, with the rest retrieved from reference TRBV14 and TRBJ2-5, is EAGVTQFPSHSVIEKGQTVTLRCDPISGHDNLYWYRRVMGKEIKFLLHFVKESKQDESGMPNNRFLAERTGGTYSTLKVQPAELEDSGVYFCASTAGTHGRTQYFGPGTRLLVL.

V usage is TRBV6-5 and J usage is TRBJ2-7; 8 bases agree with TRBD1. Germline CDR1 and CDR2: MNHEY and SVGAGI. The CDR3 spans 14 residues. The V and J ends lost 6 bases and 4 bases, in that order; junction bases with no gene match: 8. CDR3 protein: CASRTPGQAYEQYF. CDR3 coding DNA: TGTGCCAGCAGAACTCCGGGACAGGCATACGAGCAGTACTTC.

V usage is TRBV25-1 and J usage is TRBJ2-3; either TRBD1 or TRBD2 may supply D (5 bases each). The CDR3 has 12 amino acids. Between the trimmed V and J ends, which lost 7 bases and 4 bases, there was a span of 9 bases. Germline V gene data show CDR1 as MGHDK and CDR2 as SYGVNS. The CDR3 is CASTRGADTQYF. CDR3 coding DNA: TGTGCCAGCACCCGAGGGGCAGATACGCAGTATTTT. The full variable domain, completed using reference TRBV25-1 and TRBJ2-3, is EADIYQTPRYLVIGTGKKITLECSQTMGHDKMYWYQQDPGMELHLIHYSYGVNSTEKGDLSSESTVSRIRTEHFPLTLESARPSHTSQYLCASTRGADTQYFGPGTRLTVL.

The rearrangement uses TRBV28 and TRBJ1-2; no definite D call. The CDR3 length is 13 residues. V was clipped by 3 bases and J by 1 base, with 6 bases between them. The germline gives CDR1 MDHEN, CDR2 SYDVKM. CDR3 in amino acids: CASSLMGNYGYTF. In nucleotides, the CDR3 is TGTGCCAGCAGTTTGATGGGTAACTATGGCTACACCTTC.

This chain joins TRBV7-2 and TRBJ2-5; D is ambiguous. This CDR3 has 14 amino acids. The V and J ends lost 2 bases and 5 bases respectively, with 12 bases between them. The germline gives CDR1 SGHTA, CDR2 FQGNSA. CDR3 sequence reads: CASSLQVLGETQYF. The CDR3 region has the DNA TGTGCCAGCAGCTTACAGGTTTTAGGGGAGACCCAGTACTTC.

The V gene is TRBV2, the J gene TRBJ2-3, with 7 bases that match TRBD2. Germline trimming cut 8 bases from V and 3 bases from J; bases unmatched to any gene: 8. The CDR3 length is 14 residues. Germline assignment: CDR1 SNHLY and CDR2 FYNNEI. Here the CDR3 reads CASDVRGGTDTQYF. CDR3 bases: TGTGCCAGCGACGTAAGGGGAGGGACAGATACGCAGTATTTT.

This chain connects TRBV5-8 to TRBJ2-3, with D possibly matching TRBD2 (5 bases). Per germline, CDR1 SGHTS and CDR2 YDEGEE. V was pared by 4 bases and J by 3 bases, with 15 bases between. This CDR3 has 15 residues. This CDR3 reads CASSPQRTRTDTQYF. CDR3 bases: TGTGCCAGCAGCCCCCAGAGAACTAGAACAGATACGCAGTATTTT.

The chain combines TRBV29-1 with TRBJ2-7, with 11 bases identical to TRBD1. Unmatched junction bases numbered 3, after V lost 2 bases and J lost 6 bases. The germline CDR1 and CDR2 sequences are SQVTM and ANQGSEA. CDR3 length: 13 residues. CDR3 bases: TGCAGCGTTGAAAGGACAGGGGGCGCCGAGCAGTACTTC. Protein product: CSVERTGGAEQYF.

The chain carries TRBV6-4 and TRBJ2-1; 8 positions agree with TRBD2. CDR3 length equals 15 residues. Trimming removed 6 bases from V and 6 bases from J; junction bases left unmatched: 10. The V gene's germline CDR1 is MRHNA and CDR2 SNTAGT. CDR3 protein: CASRALAGLGNEQFF. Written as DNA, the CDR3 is TGTGCCAGCAGGGCCCTAGCGGGCCTAGGCAATGAGCAGTTCTTC.

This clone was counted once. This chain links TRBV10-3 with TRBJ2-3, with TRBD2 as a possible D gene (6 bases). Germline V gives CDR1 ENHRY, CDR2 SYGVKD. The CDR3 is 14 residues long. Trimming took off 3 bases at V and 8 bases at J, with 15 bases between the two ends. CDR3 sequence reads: CAISDSTSGGTQYF. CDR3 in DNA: TGTGCCATCAGTGATTCAACGTCCGGGGGTACGCAGTATTTT.

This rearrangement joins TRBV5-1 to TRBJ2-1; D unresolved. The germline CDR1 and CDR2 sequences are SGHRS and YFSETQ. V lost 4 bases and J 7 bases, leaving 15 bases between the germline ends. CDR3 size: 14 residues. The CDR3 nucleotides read TGCGCCAGCAGCGAAGAGCTCCGGCAGAATGAGCAGTTCTTC. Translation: CASSEELRQNEQFF. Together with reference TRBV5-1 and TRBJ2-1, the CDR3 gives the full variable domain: KAGVTQTPRYLIKTRGQQVTLSCSPISGHRSVSWYQQTPGQGLQFLFEYFSETQRNKGNFPGRFSGRQFSNSRSEMNVSTLELGDSALYLCASSEELRQNEQFFGPGTRLTVL.

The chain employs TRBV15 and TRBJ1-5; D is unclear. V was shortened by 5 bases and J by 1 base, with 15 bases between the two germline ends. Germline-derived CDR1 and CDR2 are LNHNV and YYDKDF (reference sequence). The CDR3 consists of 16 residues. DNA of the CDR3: TGTGCCACCAGCCTGGACCGCCTCGGGAGCAATCAGCCCCAGCATTTT. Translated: CATSLDRLGSNQPQHF.

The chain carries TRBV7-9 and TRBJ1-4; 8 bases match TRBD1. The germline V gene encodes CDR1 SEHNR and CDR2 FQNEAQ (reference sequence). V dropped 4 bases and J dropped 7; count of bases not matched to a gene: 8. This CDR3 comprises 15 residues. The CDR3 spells CASSSHRGDSEKLFF. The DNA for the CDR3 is TGTGCCAGCAGCTCTCACAGGGGGGACAGTGAAAAACTGTTTTTT.

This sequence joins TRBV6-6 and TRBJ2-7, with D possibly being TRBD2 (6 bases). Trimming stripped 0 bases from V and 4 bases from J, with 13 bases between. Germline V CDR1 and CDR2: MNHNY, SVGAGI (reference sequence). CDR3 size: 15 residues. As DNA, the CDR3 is TGTGCCAGCAGTTACTCGGGGGGTAAGCGGTACGAGCAGTACTTC. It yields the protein CASSYSGGKRYEQYF.

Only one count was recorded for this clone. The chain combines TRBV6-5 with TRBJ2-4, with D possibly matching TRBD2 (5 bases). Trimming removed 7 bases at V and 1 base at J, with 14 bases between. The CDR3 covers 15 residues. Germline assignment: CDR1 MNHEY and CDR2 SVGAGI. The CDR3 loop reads CASKPDSVAKNIQYF. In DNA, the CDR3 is TGTGCCAGCAAACCCGATAGCGTCGCCAAAAACATTCAGTACTTC.

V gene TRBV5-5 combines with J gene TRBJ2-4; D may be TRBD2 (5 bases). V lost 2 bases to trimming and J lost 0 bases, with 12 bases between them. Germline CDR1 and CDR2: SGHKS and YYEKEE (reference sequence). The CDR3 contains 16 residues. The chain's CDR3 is CASSFLQDLAKNIQYF. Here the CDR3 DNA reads TGTGCCAGCAGCTTTCTTCAGGACTTAGCCAAAAACATTCAGTACTTC.

The CDR3 DNA sequence: TGTGCCAGCAACGACAGGGGGAGAAACTATGGCTACACCTTC. This codes for CASNDRGRNYGYTF. V and J are TRBV7-8 and TRBJ1-2; 9 nucleotides agree with TRBD1. The germline CDR1 and CDR2 sequences are SGHVS and FQNEAQ. The CDR3 is 14 residues long. Trimming removed 7 bases from V and 2 bases from J; junction bases left unmatched: 5. The variable domain in full, with the rest retrieved from reference TRBV7-8 and TRBJ1-2, is GAGVSQSPRYKVAKRGQDVALRCDPISGHVSLFWYQQALGQGPEFLTYFQNEAQLDKSGLPSDRFFAERPEGSVSTLKIQRTQQEDSAVYLCASNDRGRNYGYTFGSGTRLTVV.

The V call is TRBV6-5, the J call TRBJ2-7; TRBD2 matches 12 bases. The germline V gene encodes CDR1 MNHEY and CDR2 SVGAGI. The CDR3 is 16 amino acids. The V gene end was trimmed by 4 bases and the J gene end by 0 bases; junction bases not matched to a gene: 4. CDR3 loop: CASSLRTSGTSYEQYF. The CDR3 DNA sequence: TGTGCCAGCAGTTTGAGGACTAGCGGGACCTCCTACGAGCAGTACTTC.

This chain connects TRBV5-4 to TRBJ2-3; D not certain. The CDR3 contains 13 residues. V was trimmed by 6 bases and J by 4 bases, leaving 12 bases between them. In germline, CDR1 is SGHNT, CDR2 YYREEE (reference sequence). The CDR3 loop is CASTHHKADTQYF. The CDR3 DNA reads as TGTGCCAGCACTCACCACAAGGCAGATACGCAGTATTTT.